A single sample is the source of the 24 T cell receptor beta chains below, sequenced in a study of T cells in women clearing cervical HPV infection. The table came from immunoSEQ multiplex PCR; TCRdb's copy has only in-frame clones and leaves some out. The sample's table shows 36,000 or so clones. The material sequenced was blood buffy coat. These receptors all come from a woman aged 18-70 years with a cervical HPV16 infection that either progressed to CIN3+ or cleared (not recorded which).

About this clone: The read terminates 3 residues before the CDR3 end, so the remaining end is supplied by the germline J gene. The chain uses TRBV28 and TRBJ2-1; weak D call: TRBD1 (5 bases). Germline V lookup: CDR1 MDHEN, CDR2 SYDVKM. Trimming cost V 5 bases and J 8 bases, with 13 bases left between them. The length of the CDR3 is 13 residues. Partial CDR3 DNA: TGTGCCAGCAGTCAATTAGGGGTCGATGAG. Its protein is CASSQLGVDE. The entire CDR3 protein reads CASSQLGVDEQFF.

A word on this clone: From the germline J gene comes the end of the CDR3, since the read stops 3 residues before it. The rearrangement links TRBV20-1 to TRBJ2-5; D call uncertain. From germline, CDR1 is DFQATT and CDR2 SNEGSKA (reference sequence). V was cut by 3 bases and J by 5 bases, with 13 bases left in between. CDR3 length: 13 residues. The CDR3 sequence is CSARGPGVETQYF. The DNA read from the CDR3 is TGCAGTGCTAGGGGCCCAGGCGTGGAGACC.

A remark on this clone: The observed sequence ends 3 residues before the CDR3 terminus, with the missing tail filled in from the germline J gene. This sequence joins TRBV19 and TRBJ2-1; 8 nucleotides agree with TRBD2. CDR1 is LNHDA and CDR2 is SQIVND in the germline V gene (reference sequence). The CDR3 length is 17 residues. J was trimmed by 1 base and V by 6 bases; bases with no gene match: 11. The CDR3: CASSPGGSGVSYNEQFF. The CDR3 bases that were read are TGTGCCAGTAGCCCGGGCGGTAGCGGGGTATCCTACAATGAG.

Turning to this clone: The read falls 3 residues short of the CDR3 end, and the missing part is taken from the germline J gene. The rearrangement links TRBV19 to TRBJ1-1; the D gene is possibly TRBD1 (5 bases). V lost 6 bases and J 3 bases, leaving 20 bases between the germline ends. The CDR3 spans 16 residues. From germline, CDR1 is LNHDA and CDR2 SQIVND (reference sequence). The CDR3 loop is CASRTPGRGEHTEAFF. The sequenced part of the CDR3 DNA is TGTGCCAGTAGAACCCCGGGCCGGGGGGAGCACACTGAA.

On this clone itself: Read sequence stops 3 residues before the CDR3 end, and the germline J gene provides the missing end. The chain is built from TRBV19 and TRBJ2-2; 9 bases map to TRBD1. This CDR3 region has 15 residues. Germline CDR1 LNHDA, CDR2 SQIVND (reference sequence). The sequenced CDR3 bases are TGTGCCAGTACCTCCACCGGGACAGGGAATGAAAAG. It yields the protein CASTSTGTGNEK. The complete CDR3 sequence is CASTSTGTGNEKLFF.

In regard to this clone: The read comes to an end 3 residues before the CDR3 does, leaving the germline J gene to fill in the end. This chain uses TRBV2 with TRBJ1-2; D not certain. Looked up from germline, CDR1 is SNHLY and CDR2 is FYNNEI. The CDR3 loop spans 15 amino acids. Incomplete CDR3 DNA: TGTGCCAGCAGTGGTAGAGAGGGCCCCTTAGAGGGC. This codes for CASSGREGPLEG. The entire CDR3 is CASSGREGPLEGYTF. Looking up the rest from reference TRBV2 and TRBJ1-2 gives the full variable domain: EPEVTQTPSHQVTQMGQEVILRCVPISNHLYFYWYRQILGQKVEFLVSFYNNEISEKSEIFDDQFSVERPDGSNFTLKIRSTKLEDSAMYFCASSGREGPLEGYTFGSGTRLTVV.

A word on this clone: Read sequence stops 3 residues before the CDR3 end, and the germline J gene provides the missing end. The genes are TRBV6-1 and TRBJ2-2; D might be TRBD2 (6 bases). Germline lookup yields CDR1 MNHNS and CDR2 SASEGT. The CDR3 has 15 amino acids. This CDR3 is CASSEWGVRDEKLFF. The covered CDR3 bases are TGTGCCAGCAGTGAATGGGGGGTTCGGGATGAAAAG.

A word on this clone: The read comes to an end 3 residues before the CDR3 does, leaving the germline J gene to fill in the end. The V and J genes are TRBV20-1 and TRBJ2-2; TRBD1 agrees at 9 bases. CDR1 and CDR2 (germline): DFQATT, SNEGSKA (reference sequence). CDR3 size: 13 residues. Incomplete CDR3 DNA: TGCAGTGCGCCCGGGACAGGGTCCGAAAAG. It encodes CSAPGTGSEK. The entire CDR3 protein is CSAPGTGSEKLFF.

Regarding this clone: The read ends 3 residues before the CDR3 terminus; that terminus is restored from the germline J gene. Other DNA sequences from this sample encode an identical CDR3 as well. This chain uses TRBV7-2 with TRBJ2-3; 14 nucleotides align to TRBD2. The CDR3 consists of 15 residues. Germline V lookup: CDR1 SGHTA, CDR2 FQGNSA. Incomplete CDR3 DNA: TGTGCCAGCAGCTTTGGGACTAGCGGGGGATCGCCG. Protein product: CASSFGTSGGSP. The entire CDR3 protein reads CASSFGTSGGSPQYF.

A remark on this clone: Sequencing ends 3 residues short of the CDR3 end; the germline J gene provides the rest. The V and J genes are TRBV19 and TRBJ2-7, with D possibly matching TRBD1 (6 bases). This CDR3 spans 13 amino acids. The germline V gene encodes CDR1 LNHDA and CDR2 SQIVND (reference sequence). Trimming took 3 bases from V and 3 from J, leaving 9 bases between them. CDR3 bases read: TGTGCCAGTAGTATCACAGGGAACTACGAG. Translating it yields CASSITGNYE. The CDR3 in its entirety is CASSITGNYEQYF.

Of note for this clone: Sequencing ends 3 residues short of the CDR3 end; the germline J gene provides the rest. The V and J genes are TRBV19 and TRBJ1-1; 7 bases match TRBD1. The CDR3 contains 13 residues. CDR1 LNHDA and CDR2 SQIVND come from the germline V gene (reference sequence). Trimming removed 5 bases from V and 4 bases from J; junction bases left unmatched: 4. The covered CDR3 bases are TGTGCCAGTAGTGCCTCAGGGGGCACTGAA. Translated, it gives CASSASGGTE. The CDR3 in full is CASSASGGTEAFF.

CDR3 DNA, as far as it was read: TGTGCCAGCAGCTTCTTCTCAGAGACC. Protein product: CASSFFSET. The entire CDR3 sequence reads CASSFFSETQYF. The chain is built from TRBV7-9 and TRBJ2-5; D is undetermined. With the read ending 3 residues before the CDR3 end, the germline J gene is used to fill in that end. Per germline, CDR1 SEHNR and CDR2 FQNEAQ (reference sequence). CDR3 size: 12 residues. The V end lost 3 bases, the J end lost 4 bases, and 6 bases lay between the germline ends.

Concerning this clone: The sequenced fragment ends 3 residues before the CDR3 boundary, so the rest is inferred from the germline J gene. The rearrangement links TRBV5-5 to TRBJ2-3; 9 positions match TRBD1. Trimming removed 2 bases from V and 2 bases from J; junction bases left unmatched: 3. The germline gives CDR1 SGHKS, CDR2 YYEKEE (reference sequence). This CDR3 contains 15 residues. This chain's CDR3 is CASSFGDRVTDTQYF. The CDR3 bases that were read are TGTGCCAGCAGCTTTGGGGACAGGGTCACAGATACG.

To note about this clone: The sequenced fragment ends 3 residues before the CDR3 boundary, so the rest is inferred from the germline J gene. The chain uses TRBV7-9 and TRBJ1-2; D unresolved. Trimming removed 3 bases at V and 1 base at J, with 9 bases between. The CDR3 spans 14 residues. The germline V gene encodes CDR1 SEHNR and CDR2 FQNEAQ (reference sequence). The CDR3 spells CASSFVTVNYGYTF. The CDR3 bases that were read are TGTGCCAGCAGCTTTGTAACAGTTAACTATGGC.

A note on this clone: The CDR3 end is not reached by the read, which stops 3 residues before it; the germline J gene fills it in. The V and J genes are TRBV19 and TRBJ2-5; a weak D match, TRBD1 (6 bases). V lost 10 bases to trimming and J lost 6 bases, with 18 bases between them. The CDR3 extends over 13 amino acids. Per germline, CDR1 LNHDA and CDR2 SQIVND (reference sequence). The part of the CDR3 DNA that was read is TGTGCCACCGGGCGGACAGTGGAGCAGACC. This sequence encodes CATGRTVEQT. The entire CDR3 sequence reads CATGRTVEQTQYF. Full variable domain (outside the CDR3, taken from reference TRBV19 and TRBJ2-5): DGGITQSPKYLFRKEGQNVTLSCEQNLNHDAMYWYRQDPGQGLRLIYYSQIVNDFQKGDIAEGYSVSREKKESFPLTVTSAQKNPTAFYLCATGRTVEQTQYFGPGTRLLVL.

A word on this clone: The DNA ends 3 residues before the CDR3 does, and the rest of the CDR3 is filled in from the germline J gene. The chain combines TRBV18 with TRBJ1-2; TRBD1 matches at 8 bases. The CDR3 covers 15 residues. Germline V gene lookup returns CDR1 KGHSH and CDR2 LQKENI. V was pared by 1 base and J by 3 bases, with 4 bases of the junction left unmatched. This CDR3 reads CASSPRTGTDYGYTF. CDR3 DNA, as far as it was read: TGTGCCAGCTCACCACGGACAGGGACTGACTATGGC.

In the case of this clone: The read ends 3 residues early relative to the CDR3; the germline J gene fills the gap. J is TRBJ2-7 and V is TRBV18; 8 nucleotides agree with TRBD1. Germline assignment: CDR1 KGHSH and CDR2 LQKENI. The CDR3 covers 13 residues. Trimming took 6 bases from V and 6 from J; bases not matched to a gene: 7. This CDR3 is CASSPTDRGEQYF. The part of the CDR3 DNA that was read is TGTGCCAGCTCCCCAACAGACAGGGGCGAG.

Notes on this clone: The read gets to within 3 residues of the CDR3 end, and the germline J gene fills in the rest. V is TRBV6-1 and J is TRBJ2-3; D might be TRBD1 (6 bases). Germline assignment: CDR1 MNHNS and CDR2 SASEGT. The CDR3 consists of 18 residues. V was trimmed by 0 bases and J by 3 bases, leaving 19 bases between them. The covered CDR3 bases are TGTGCCAGCAGTGAAGCGCTTCGTTGGGGGCAGAGAACAGATACG. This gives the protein CASSEALRWGQRTDT. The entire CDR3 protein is CASSEALRWGQRTDTQYF.

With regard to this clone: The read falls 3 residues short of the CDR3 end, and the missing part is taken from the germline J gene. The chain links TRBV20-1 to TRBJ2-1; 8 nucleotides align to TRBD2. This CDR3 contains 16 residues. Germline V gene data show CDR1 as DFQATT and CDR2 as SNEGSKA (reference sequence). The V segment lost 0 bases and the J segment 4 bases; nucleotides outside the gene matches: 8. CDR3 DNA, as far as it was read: TGCAGTGCTAGAGATAGACGGGGGGGGCGATACAATGAG. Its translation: CSARDRRGGRYNE. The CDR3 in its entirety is CSARDRRGGRYNEQFF.

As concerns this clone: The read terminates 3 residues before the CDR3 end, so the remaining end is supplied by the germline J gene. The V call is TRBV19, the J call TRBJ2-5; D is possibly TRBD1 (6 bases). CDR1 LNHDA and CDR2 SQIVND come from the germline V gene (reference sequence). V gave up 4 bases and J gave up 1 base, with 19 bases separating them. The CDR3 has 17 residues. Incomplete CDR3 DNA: TGTGCCAGTAGTAACCTGCCCCAGGGGAGCCTCCAAGAGACC. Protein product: CASSNLPQGSLQET. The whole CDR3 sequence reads CASSNLPQGSLQETQYF.

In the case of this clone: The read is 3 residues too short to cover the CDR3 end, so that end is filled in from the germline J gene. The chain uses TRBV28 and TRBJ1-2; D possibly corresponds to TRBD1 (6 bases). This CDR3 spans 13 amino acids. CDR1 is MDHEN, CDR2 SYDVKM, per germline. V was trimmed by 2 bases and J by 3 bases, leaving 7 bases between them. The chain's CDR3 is CASSLGQYYGYTF. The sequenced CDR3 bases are TGTGCCAGCAGTTTAGGACAGTACTATGGC.

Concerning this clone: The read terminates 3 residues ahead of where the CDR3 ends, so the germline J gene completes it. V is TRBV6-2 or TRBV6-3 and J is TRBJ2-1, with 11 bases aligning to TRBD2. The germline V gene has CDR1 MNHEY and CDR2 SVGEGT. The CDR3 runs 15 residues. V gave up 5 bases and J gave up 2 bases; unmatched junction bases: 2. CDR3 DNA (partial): TGTGCCAGCAGTGTGACTAGCGGGGCCTACAATGAG. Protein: CASSVTSGAYNE. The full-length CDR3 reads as CASSVTSGAYNEQFF.

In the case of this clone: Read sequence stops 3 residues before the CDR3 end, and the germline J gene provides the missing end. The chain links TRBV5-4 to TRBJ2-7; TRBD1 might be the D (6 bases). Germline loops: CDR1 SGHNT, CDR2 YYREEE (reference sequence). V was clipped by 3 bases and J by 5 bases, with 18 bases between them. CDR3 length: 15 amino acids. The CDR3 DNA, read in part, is TGTGCCAGCAGCTCCGCGAACAGGGTTGAGGACGAG. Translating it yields CASSSANRVEDE. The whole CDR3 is CASSSANRVEDEQYF.

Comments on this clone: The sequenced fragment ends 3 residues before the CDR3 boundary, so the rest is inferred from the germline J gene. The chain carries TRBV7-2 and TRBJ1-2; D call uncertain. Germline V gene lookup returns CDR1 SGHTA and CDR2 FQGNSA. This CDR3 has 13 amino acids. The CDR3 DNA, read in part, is TGTGCCAGCAGCTTAGACCGCCTGGGCGGC. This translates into CASSLDRLGG. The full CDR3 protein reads CASSLDRLGGYTF.